The rows below give T cell receptor beta chains drawn from one sample of a study of siplizumab effects on memory and regulatory T cells. Only in-frame clones appear in the TCRdb table, and some are missing; sequencing was by immunoSEQ multiplex PCR. This sample has around 100,000 clones, with about 91% found just once. Specimen: CD4+ T cells sorted from blood. Receptor source: a human donor in good health. Some clones in this sample may be carry-over from other donors' samples. CDR3s include the opening cysteine and the closing phenylalanine or tryptophan. D genes are given only for firm matches. Clone size, where shown, is once, few, many, or a class for clones that have expanded.

clone_size j_call d_call v_call cdr3_length cdr3_aa cdr3_nt
- TRBJ1-1 - TRBV5-6 18 CASSLIAFEVLVNTEAFF TGTGCCAGCAGTTTGATCGCGTTTGAGGTACTGGTGAACACTGAAGCTTTCTTT
- TRBJ1-1 - TRBV7-2 17 CASSLGLSRVLNTEAFF TGTGCCAGCAGCTTAGGTTTGTCGAGGGTGTTGAACACTGAAGCTTTCTTT
- TRBJ1-5 - TRBV27 14 CASSLKGGTQPQHF TGTGCCAGCAGTTTAAAGGGGGGGACACAGCCCCAGCATTTT
few TRBJ1-5 TRBD1 TRBV2 16 CASSLMTGNGNQPQHF TGTGCCAGCAGTCTAATGACAGGGAATGGCAATCAGCCCCAGCATTTT
- TRBJ2-5 - TRBV5-4 14 CASSQSRYQETQYF TGTGCCAGCAGCCAATCAAGGTACCAAGAGACCCAGTACTTC
- TRBJ2-5 - TRBV27 11 CASGEEETQYF TGTGCCAGCGGGGAAGAAGAGACCCAGTACTTC
- TRBJ1-6 - TRBV29-1 13 CSVKGTIDSPLHF TGCAGCGTAAAGGGGACCATAGATTCACCCCTCCACTTT
- TRBJ1-6 TRBD1 TRBV30 15 CAWSVGGTGSSPLHF TGTGCCTGGAGTGTAGGCGGGACAGGGAGTTCACCCCTCCACTTT
- TRBJ2-6 - TRBV7-3 16 CASSSGRHSGANVLTF TGTGCCAGCAGCTCGGGACGGCACTCTGGGGCCAACGTCCTGACTTTC
- TRBJ2-1 TRBD2 TRBV18 12 CASSTSGGLQFF TGTGCCAGCTCAACTAGCGGGGGCCTTCAGTTCTTC
- TRBJ2-7 TRBD2 TRBV5-3 16 CARSTTGTSGPYEQYF TGTGCCAGAAGCACAACCGGGACTAGCGGACCCTACGAGCAGTACTTC
- TRBJ2-5 - TRBV11-1 16 CASSLSQSGGQETQYF TGTGCCAGCAGCTTATCCCAGTCCGGGGGCCAAGAGACCCAGTACTTC
- TRBJ2-7 - TRBV7-8 14 CASRQPRDGGEQYF TGTGCCTCCCGCCAGCCCAGGGACGGAGGGGAGCAGTACTTC
- TRBJ2-6 - TRBV5-4 14 CASTVQAGANVLTF TGTGCCAGCACGGTCCAGGCTGGGGCCAACGTCCTGACTTTC
- TRBJ2-2 TRBD2 TRBV7-8 18 CASSLGRTSGDNTGELFF TGTGCCAGCAGCTTAGGGAGAACTAGCGGGGATAACACCGGGGAGCTGTTTTTT
- TRBJ1-5 - TRBV19 17 CASSIVTDLYSNQPQHF TGTGCCAGTAGTATAGTGACGGATTTGTATAGCAATCAGCCCCAGCATTTT
few TRBJ2-5 TRBD2 TRBV5-1 17 CASSLGAASGSRETQYF TGCGCCAGCAGCTTGGGAGCGGCTAGCGGGTCGCGGGAGACCCAGTACTTC
few TRBJ2-5 - TRBV6-6 15 CASRARDSRQETQYF TGTGCCAGCAGGGCGCGGGACAGCCGGCAAGAGACCCAGTACTTC
- TRBJ2-3 TRBD2 TRBV7-7 14 CASSLGTTTDTQYF TGTGCTAGCAGCTTAGGGACTACCACAGATACGCAGTATTTT
- TRBJ1-4 TRBD1 TRBV5-4 15 CASSATGQGPEKLFF TGTGCCAGCAGCGCGACGGGACAGGGCCCTGAAAAACTGTTTTTT
- TRBJ2-5 - TRBV5-1 13 CASSLDRAETQYF TGCGCCAGCAGCTTGGACAGGGCTGAGACCCAGTACTTC
- TRBJ1-2 - TRBV5-6 15 CASRPMTGPFDGYTF TGTGCCAGCAGGCCAATGACGGGGCCCTTCGATGGCTACACCTTC
once TRBJ2-1 - TRBV18 15 CASSPEGGSYNEQFF TGTGCCAGCTCACCAGAAGGGGGCTCCTACAATGAGCAGTTCTTC
- TRBJ1-1 - TRBV1 17 CTSSLLTGGRFDAEAFF TGCACCAGCAGCCTCCTGACTGGGGGGAGGTTCGATGCTGAAGCTTTCTTT
once TRBJ1-3 - TRBV19 14 CASSLQHSGNTIYF TGTGCCAGTAGTCTTCAGCACTCTGGAAACACCATATATTTT
once TRBJ2-7 TRBD2 TRBV11-2 15 CASSRRLAGGLEQYF TGTGCCAGCAGCAGACGACTAGCGGGAGGTCTCGAGCAGTACTTC
- TRBJ2-5 - TRBV18 14 CASSPRDSQETQYF TGTGCCAGCTCACCACGTGACAGCCAAGAGACCCAGTACTTC
- TRBJ2-1 TRBD1 TRBV5-1 11 CASSLGDRKFF TGCGCCAGCAGCTTGGGGGACAGAAAGTTCTTC
once TRBJ2-5 - TRBV29-1 13 CSVQVTVQETQYF TGCAGCGTGCAGGTCACGGTCCAAGAGACCCAGTACTTC